A selection of T cell receptor beta chains follows, all from one sample in a study of blood T cells in healthy people across ages. TCRdb re-called the 5' RACE reads with MiXCR, one entry per CDR3 protein. Of approximately 850,000 distinct CDR3 sequences in the sample, 58% were seen once. Sequencing was carried out using blood. Receptors originate from a man younger than 40 in good health. The CDR3 runs from the conserved cysteine through the conserved F or W. D genes are given only for firm matches. Clone size is given for some rows only: seen once, a few or many times, or a class if the clone is expanded.

j_call d_call clone_size v_call cdr3_aa cdr3_nt
TRBJ2-5 NA many TRBV4-3 CASSQEYGSTQETQYF TGCGCCAGCAGCCAAGAGTACGGGTCCACACAAGAGACCCAGTACTTC
TRBJ1-4 NA NA TRBV7-9 CASSFLSEKLFF TGTGCCAGCAGCTTTTTATCGGAAAAACTGTTTTTT
TRBJ1-2 NA NA TRBV29-1 CSADIPPEGYTF TGCAGCGCGGACATCCCTCCGGAAGGCTACACCTTC
TRBJ2-4 NA few TRBV20-1 CSANARSRTTKNIQYF TGCAGTGCCAACGCACGATCCCGGACAACCAAAAACATTCAGTACTTC
TRBJ1-1 NA NA TRBV6-2/TRBV6-3 CASKWEQSATEAFF TGTGCCAGCAAGTGGGAACAGTCGGCCACTGAAGCTTTCTTT
TRBJ2-7 NA NA TRBV12-3/TRBV12-4 CASRLTILSYEQYF TGTGCCAGCCGTCTCACCATCTTATCCTACGAGCAGTACTTC
TRBJ2-3 NA few TRBV12-5 CASGLGTSTDTQYF TGTGCTAGTGGTTTGGGTACCTCCACAGATACGCAGTATTTT
TRBJ2-7 NA NA TRBV12-3/TRBV12-4 CASSGGEDSYEQYF TGTGCCAGTTCAGGGGGGGAGGACTCCTACGAGCAGTACTTC
TRBJ2-1 NA NA TRBV7-2 CASSLRSGDEQFF TGTGCCAGCAGCTTAAGGTCTGGCGATGAGCAGTTCTTC
TRBJ2-3 TRBD2 NA TRBV11-2 CASSSKRGGLSDTQYF TGTGCCAGCAGCTCTAAGCGGGGGGGACTGTCAGATACGCAGTATTTT
TRBJ1-2 NA NA TRBV10-3 CAISESLYGYTF TGTGCCATCAGTGAGTCGTTGTATGGCTACACCTTC
TRBJ1-2 NA few TRBV20-1 CSARDLTWYGYTF TGCAGTGCTAGAGATCTAACTTGGTATGGCTACACCTTC
TRBJ1-2 NA NA TRBV7-2 CASSLAPARSDGYTF TGTGCCAGCAGCTTAGCTCCGGCCAGGTCGGATGGCTACACCTTC
TRBJ1-4 NA NA TRBV10-3 CAISAFDGLEIEKLFF TGTGCCATCAGTGCGTTCGATGGATTGGAGATTGAAAAACTGTTTTTT
TRBJ1-6 TRBD1 NA TRBV7-2 CASSLQGADSPLHF TGTGCCAGCAGCTTACAGGGGGCGGATTCACCCCTCCACTTT
TRBJ2-3 NA NA TRBV29-1 CSVFDVLADTQYF TGCAGCGTTTTTGACGTTTTAGCAGATACGCAGTATTTT
TRBJ2-4 NA NA TRBV3-1 CASSPHGNIQYF TGTGCCAGCAGCCCTCACGGAAACATTCAGTACTTC
TRBJ2-7 NA NA TRBV20-1 CSARVRDYEQYF TGCAGTGCTAGAGTAAGGGACTACGAGCAGTACTTC
TRBJ2-5 NA NA TRBV4-2 CASSQESARETQYF TGTGCCAGCAGCCAAGAGTCTGCCCGGGAGACCCAGTACTTC
TRBJ1-2 TRBD1 NA TRBV25-1 CASLRTGEGYTF TGTGCCAGCCTCAGGACAGGGGAAGGCTACACCTTC
TRBJ1-1 NA NA TRBV5-1 CASRPQEGVETEAFF TGCGCCAGCAGACCCCAGGAAGGGGTTGAAACTGAAGCTTTCTTT
TRBJ2-7 NA few TRBV20-1 CSATRANYEQYF TGCAGTGCTACTAGGGCCAACTACGAGCAGTACTTC
TRBJ2-1 TRBD2 NA TRBV5-5 CASSTLAGSYNEQFF TGTGCCAGCAGCACGCTAGCGGGATCCTACAATGAGCAGTTCTTC
TRBJ2-1 TRBD2 NA TRBV7-9 CASSSTGTSGGNWYNEQFF TGTGCCAGCAGCTCAACCGGGACTAGCGGGGGGAACTGGTACAATGAGCAGTTCTTC
TRBJ1-3 NA NA TRBV2 CASSRDGNTIYF TGTGCCAGCAGCCGAGACGGAAACACCATATATTTT
TRBJ1-2 NA few TRBV29-1 CSVDIEGRGATGYTF TGCAGCGTTGACATAGAAGGTCGGGGGGCGACTGGCTACACCTTC
TRBJ2-1 TRBD2 NA TRBV7-9 CASSSGTSPRFAYNEQFF TGTGCCAGCAGCTCCGGGACTAGTCCTCGTTTCGCTTACAATGAGCAGTTCTTC
TRBJ1-6 NA NA TRBV7-2 CAIRGTVNSPLHF TGTGCCATACGCGGAACAGTCAATTCACCCCTCCACTTT
TRBJ2-3 NA NA TRBV12-3/TRBV12-4 CASRDLEGDTQYF TGTGCCAGCAGAGACTTGGAGGGAGATACGCAGTATTTT
TRBJ2-7 NA NA TRBV20-1 CSARDVAKPYEQYF TGCAGTGCTAGAGATGTGGCAAAACCCTACGAGCAGTACTTC
TRBJ2-7 NA NA TRBV4-3 CASSQQTGFGNEQYF TGCGCCAGCAGCCAACAAACAGGATTTGGAAACGAGCAGTACTTC
TRBJ2-5 NA few TRBV7-3 CASSLQILETQYF TGTGCCAGCAGCCTCCAGATCCTAGAGACCCAGTACTTC
TRBJ2-7 NA few TRBV6-5 CASTKDRDEQYF TGTGCCAGCACCAAGGACCGGGATGAGCAGTACTTC
TRBJ2-1 TRBD1 NA TRBV29-1 CSGGTGFNEQFF TGCAGCGGCGGGACAGGATTTAATGAGCAGTTCTTC
TRBJ2-5 TRBD2 NA TRBV4-1 CASSQAIGTSGLQETQYF TGCGCCAGCAGCCAGGCCATCGGGACTAGCGGGCTGCAAGAGACCCAGTACTTC
TRBJ1-2 NA few TRBV6-6 CASSPYGAGLGYTF TGTGCCAGCAGCCCATACGGGGCAGGGTTAGGCTACACCTTC
TRBJ2-5 NA NA TRBV7-2 CASSLGQRQYF TGTGCCAGCAGCTTAGGCCAAAGGCAGTACTTC
TRBJ1-1 NA NA TRBV7-2 CASSVEVQFAAFF TGTGCCAGCAGCGTAGAGGTACAGTTTGCTGCTTTCTTT
TRBJ2-7 NA few TRBV15 CATSRIYRDMDNWAQYF TGTGCCACCAGCAGAATATACCGGGACATGGACAATTGGGCCCAGTACTTC
TRBJ2-7 TRBD2 NA TRBV7-9 CASTVGLAGPYEQYF TGTGCCAGCACCGTAGGGTTAGCGGGACCCTACGAGCAGTACTTC
TRBJ2-5 TRBD2 few TRBV4-2 CASSQDLAGGRETQYF TGTGCCAGCAGCCAAGATTTGGCGGGGGGGAGGGAGACCCAGTACTTC
TRBJ2-3 TRBD1 NA TRBV5-6 CASSFRTGFGTDTQYF TGTGCCAGCAGCTTCCGGACAGGGTTTGGCACAGATACGCAGTATTTT
TRBJ2-1 NA NA TRBV3-1 CASSQERVEQFF TGTGCCAGCAGCCAAGAACGGGTTGAGCAGTTCTTC
TRBJ2-1 TRBD2 many TRBV20-1 CSARDAGLAGGSYNEQFF TGCAGTGCTAGAGACGCGGGACTAGCGGGGGGCTCCTACAATGAGCAGTTCTTC
TRBJ2-5 TRBD2 NA TRBV3-1 CASLQLAGVETQYF TGTGCCAGCTTGCAACTAGCGGGGGTTGAGACCCAGTACTTC
TRBJ2-5 NA NA TRBV5-6 CASSLGRTGETQYF TGTGCCAGCAGCTTAGGTCGGACCGGGGAGACCCAGTACTTC
TRBJ2-2 NA once TRBV20-1 CSARDTGTGELFF TGCAGTGCTAGAGATACGGGAACCGGGGAGCTGTTTTTT
TRBJ2-2 TRBD2 NA TRBV29-1 CSVESSRLAGGLLNTGELFF TGCAGCGTTGAAAGTTCCCGACTAGCGGGAGGGCTCCTGAACACCGGGGAGCTGTTTTTT
TRBJ2-3 TRBD2 once TRBV20-1 CSARPGGGSDTQYF TGCAGTGCTAGGCCGGGAGGGGGGTCAGATACGCAGTATTTT
TRBJ2-5 NA NA TRBV25-1 CASSEYGEGKTQYF TGTGCCAGCAGTGAATACGGCGAGGGGAAGACCCAGTACTTC
TRBJ2-7 NA NA TRBV7-6 CASSLRPRDIPLEQYF TGTGCCAGCAGCTTAAGGCCTCGGGACATTCCCTTAGAGCAGTACTTC
TRBJ2-7 NA few TRBV15 CATSRDDTSYEQYF TGTGCCACCAGCAGAGACGATACTAGCTACGAGCAGTACTTC
TRBJ2-1 TRBD2 NA TRBV4-1 CASSQEGTRGNEQFF TGCGCCAGCAGCCAAGAGGGGACTAGAGGGAATGAGCAGTTCTTC
TRBJ2-7 NA NA TRBV4-3 CASSQVVGGAYEQYF TGCGCCAGCAGCCAAGTTGTCGGGGGCGCTTACGAGCAGTACTTC
TRBJ2-3 NA NA TRBV12-3/TRBV12-4 CASSCRGGADTEYF TGTGCCAGCAGTTGCAGGGGGGGAGCAGATACGGAGTATTTT
TRBJ1-2 TRBD1 NA TRBV7-9 CARIQSGGRDRDYGYTF TGTGCCAGAATTCAATCAGGGGGTCGGGACAGGGACTATGGCTACACCTTC
TRBJ2-1 TRBD1 few TRBV6-2/TRBV6-3 CATREAGQGNEQFF TGTGCCACCCGTGAGGCTGGACAGGGGAATGAGCAGTTCTTC
TRBJ2-5 NA few TRBV6-5 CASSPSWGEETQYF TGTGCCAGCAGTCCATCATGGGGGGAAGAGACCCAGTACTTC
TRBJ2-1 NA few TRBV20-1 CSAGGSLDNEQFF TGCAGTGCTGGCGGGTCCTTGGACAATGAGCAGTTCTTC